This T cell receptor beta chain came from a study of T cell repertoires in cytomegalovirus infection (dated by TCRdb to between 2018 and 2020). About the full investigation: Donor HLA type was relevant to the analysis, because carriage of CMV infection together with the matching HLA type was indicated by public TCR beta signatures. Here is what the overall study found, with its caveats: Carriers of CMV infection plus the relevant HLA type were discriminated by the cumulative frequency of public TCR beta family members in the study cohort and in an independent roughly 400-donor cohort. In the ex vivo response, HLA-C-restricted CMV-specific TCR beta clonotypes were dominant, and in two of eight donors the single most frequent clonotype came from this HLA-C-restricted group.

V is shortened by 5 bases, J by 0 bases, and the region joining them spans 11 bases. Taken from the germline V gene, the CDR1 and CDR2 loops are MDHEN and SYDVKM. From the cysteine through the phenylalanine, the CDR3 covers 15 amino acids. CDR3 DNA is the only sequence kept; it has 45 bases, read in frame from the first base. Sequencing instrument: Illumina HiSeq 1500. TCRdb reprocessed the public reads (quality trimming at Q25 with fastp, clone calling with MiXCR) and kept in-frame beta chains. For every CDR3 protein sequence, its rows merge into one entry that carries the most common genes and DNA. The sample includes about 160,000 distinct CDR3 sequences, with 15% to 20% observed a single time. The leading ten clones occupy under 20% of the sample. Concerning this clonotype itself: Its antigen remains undetermined. It has no much larger one-base neighbor in the sample; base qualities were not kept.

The chain is encoded by TRBV28 joined to TRBJ2-4; the D gene lacks a confident call. Sequences were obtained from CD8+ T cells from PBMCs. This receptor was obtained from a human donor in good health (CMV status not recorded). Some clones in this sample may be carry-over from other donors' samples. The bases read TGTGCCAGCAGTCCCCCCGGGCTAGCCAAAAACATTCAGTACTTC. Translation gives CASSPPGLAKNIQYF.